This T cell receptor beta chain was found in a study of beta chain features in type 1 diabetes. General observations from the study: There were fewer insertions and more deletions at the VDJ junctions of type 1 diabetes patients. Whether HLA type affects TCRB rearrangement stayed undetermined in the present work.

The entirety of the isolated RNA underwent reverse transcription, so expressed TCRB transcripts were sequenced. Sequenced by immunoSEQ multiplex PCR; TCRdb stores in-frame clones only, minus some. The sample holds approximately 330,000 clones, 11% seen once. Each of the CD4+ naive, central memory, regulatory and stem cell-like memory populations was sorted via CD45RO/CCR7/CD25/CD127/CD95/CD27. This clone came up a few times. What it recognizes is unknown. The sample consisted of naive CD4+ T cells from blood. This clonotype originated in a woman aged 25 to 39 in good health.

The CDR3 sequence is CASSTTDTGELFF. The CDR3 DNA reads as TGTGCCAGCAGCACGACAGATACCGGGGAGCTGTTTTTT. The V gene is TRBV6-5, the J gene TRBJ2-2, with D perhaps matching TRBD1 (5 bases). The length of the CDR3 is 13 residues. Germline lookup yields CDR1 MNHEY and CDR2 SVGAGI. V lost 6 bases and J lost 5, with 10 bases in between.